This is a list of T cell receptor beta chains from one sample in a study of blood T cell repertoires in COVID-19. The method was immunoSEQ multiplex PCR; TCRdb's version includes in-frame clones alone and lacks a portion of them. The repertoire holds about 270,000 clones, with approximately 88% as singletons. Sequencing used PBMCs or T cells enriched from blood (not recorded which). These receptors all stem from a woman aged 30 to 39 who had recovered from COVID-19. The conserved cysteine and the conserved F or W are not part of the CDR3 here. Clone size is stated in some rows and not others, as once, few, many or a class when expanded.

V gene	clone size	CDR3 protein
TRBV5-1	.	ASSLEGQSTSPLH
TRBV27	.	ASSFEGREVNEQF
TRBV2	.	ASSVRDRDNEQF
TRBV6-1	.	ASSETRDEKLF
TRBV7-3	.	ASSLASGVNEQF
TRBV11-3	.	ASSPFGITHEQY
TRBV28	.	ASSPYSGANVLT
TRBV12-3/TRBV12-4	once	ASSPQYTEAF
TRBV13	.	ASSLDRAYEQY
TRBV28	.	ASRASGGYT
TRBV2	.	ASPSRTSQF
TRBV27	.	ASSFKVGVQPQH
TRBV9	.	ASSDAGGTDTQY
TRBV25-1	.	ASSDMRGAGEKLF
TRBV30	.	ACSTGGSLRYT
TRBV25-1	many	ASSAIRGTFTEAF
TRBV28	once	ASSLFSRLRGSGYT
TRBV5-5	.	ASSLQSARSREKLF
TRBV5-4	.	ASSPPEGGRSGYT
TRBV28	.	ASQTGASTDTQY
TRBV20-1	.	SASHTDTQY
TRBV5-1	.	ASSDPGQGADGGYT
TRBV4-1	.	ASSQVDRVYEQY
TRBV30	.	AWSPDRGGVYT
TRBV2	.	ASSFREHFSGNTIY
TRBV19	.	ASSIDPASSYEQY
TRBV7-2	.	ASSLVRLAATSQETQY
TRBV7-8	.	ASSFLGDSFYGYT
TRBV30	.	AWSVGRLYNEQF
TRBV7-3	.	ASSSQTGTSYT
TRBV6-2/TRBV6-3	.	ASSSLLISSGTSFKTQY
TRBV10-3	.	AIRAGRGVGEKLF
TRBV5-1	.	ASSLLNYGQEQF
TRBV29-1	.	SVPRAPNENYGYT
TRBV7-9	.	ASSPRGSYTGELF
TRBV28	.	ASSLSAGTQY
TRBV11-2	.	ASNPQGAEETQY
TRBV28	once	ASSSPRGLRNTEAF
TRBV7-8	.	ASTTLSNQPQH
TRBV12-3/TRBV12-4	.	ASKTGEYDEQF
TRBV7-9	.	ASSSDSHSNQPQH
TRBV9	once	ASSVGLRQRNNEQF
TRBV5-5	.	ASSGGLAGGPSSYNEQF
TRBV9	.	ASSGLLGPGGSPLH
TRBV27	.	ASSLVVGSNQPQH
TRBV7-2	.	ASSLDSQPQH
TRBV6-2/TRBV6-3	.	ASSYSIAPEDTDTQY
TRBV4-2	.	ASSHYQPQH
TRBV27	.	ASSFGSGSYEQY
TRBV7-9	.	ASRSGGRTEAF
TRBV7-8	.	ASSSGPGQASTSFGEQF
TRBV14	once	ASSHRTGNTDTQY
TRBV19	few	ASMGLLRGYT